Shown below are 26 T cell receptor beta chains from a single sample sequenced in a study of T cell responses to AZD1222 COVID-19 vaccine. Assay: immunoSEQ multiplex PCR; the TCRdb copy retains only in-frame clones and omits some. The profile shows 100,000 to 150,000 clones, roughly 91% of them singletons. The sequencing here drew on peripheral blood, taken on day 0 of MenACWY control vaccination. These receptors were obtained from an adult in good health.

The chain has TRBV27 and TRBJ2-2, with D possibly matching TRBD1 (6 bases). This CDR3 has 17 residues. The V gene's germline CDR1 is MNHEY and CDR2 SMNVEV (reference sequence). The V and J ends lost 4 bases and 0 bases respectively, with 15 bases between them. CDR3: CASSWDPDSSNTGELFF. DNA for the CDR3: TGTGCCAGCAGTTGGGATCCGGACAGCTCGAACACCGGGGAGCTGTTTTTT.

The chain employs TRBV5-4 and TRBJ2-3; 7 bases map to TRBD1. Per germline, CDR1 SGHNT and CDR2 YYREEE (reference sequence). The CDR3 runs 15 residues. Trimming at V came to 4 bases and at J to 2 bases, leaving 7 bases not matched to a gene. CDR3 sequence reads: CASSRDSYNTDTQYF. The CDR3 nucleotides are TGTGCCAGCAGCCGGGACAGCTACAACACAGATACGCAGTATTTT.

The rearrangement uses TRBV30 and TRBJ1-2; D not resolved. V was shortened by 0 bases and J by 0 bases, with 8 bases between the two germline ends. This CDR3 region has 14 residues. Per germline, CDR1 GTSNPN and CDR2 SVGIG (reference sequence). The CDR3 DNA sequence: TGTGCCTGGAGTGTATCCGGAGCTAACTATGGCTACACCTTC. Translating it yields CAWSVSGANYGYTF. The whole variable domain, remainder taken from reference TRBV30 and TRBJ1-2, is SQTIHQWPATLVQPVGSPLSLECTVEGTSNPNLYWYRQAAGRGLQLLFYSVGIGQISSEVPQNLSASRPQDRQFILSSKKLLLSDSGFYLCAWSVSGANYGYTFGSGTRLTVV.

With respect to this clone: Other DNA sequences in the same sample also yield this CDR3. The chain joins TRBV12-3 or TRBV12-4 to TRBJ1-5; no firm D call. The V and J ends lost 0 bases and 4 bases respectively, with 4 bases between them. The CDR3 extends over 13 amino acids. The CDR3 is CASSLAENQPQHF. The CDR3 coding sequence is TGTGCCAGCAGTTTAGCGGAGAATCAGCCCCAGCATTTT.

The J gene is TRBJ2-7, the V gene TRBV28, with unresolved D. The CDR3 covers 13 residues. V lost 5 bases to trimming and J lost 0 bases, with 8 bases between them. Germline CDR1 MDHEN, CDR2 SYDVKM. Here the CDR3 DNA reads TGTGCCAGCAGTAAACTGAGCTCCTACGAGCAGTACTTC. The encoded protein is CASSKLSSYEQYF.

The V and J genes are TRBV4-1 and TRBJ2-5, with a tentative D call TRBD2 (5 bases). From germline, CDR1 is MGHRA and CDR2 YSYEKL. The CDR3 consists of 13 residues. The V gene lost 4 bases and the J gene lost 7 bases, with 13 bases spanning the gap. CDR3 protein: CASSPSPRGTQYF. The CDR3 DNA reads as TGCGCCAGCAGCCCCTCACCCCGGGGGACCCAGTACTTC.

This chain uses TRBV30 with TRBJ1-6; tentatively, D is TRBD1 (6 bases). The V gene lost 4 bases and the J gene lost 7 bases, with 14 bases spanning the gap. The CDR3 extends over 14 amino acids. CDR1 and CDR2 (germline): GTSNPN, SVGIG (reference sequence). The CDR3 coding sequence is TGTGCCTGGATCGGACAGAAGGGCAATTCACCCCTCCACTTT. Residues: CAWIGQKGNSPLHF.

V and J are TRBV5-4 and TRBJ1-2, with D tentatively TRBD1 (6 bases). V was pared by 4 bases and J by 0 bases, with 22 bases between. Germline-derived CDR1 and CDR2 are SGHNT and YYREEE (reference sequence). CDR3 length: 18 amino acids. CDR3 coding DNA: TGTGCCAGCAGCGGGGTTAGGGTAGACAGGATACCTAACTATGGCTACACCTTC. This translates into CASSGVRVDRIPNYGYTF. The whole variable domain, filled in from reference TRBV5-4 and TRBJ1-2, reads ETGVTQSPTHLIKTRGQQVTLRCSSQSGHNTVSWYQQALGQGPQFIFQYYREEENGRGNFPPRFSGLQFPNYSSELNVNALELDDSALYLCASSGVRVDRIPNYGYTFGSGTRLTVV.

For the CDR3, the DNA is TGTGCCAGCAGTTACAGGGAGGGCACTGAAGCTTTCTTT. This sequence encodes CASSYREGTEAFF. The chain is built from TRBV7-9 and TRBJ1-1, with D perhaps TRBD1 (6 bases). The CDR3 is 13 amino acids. Germline-derived CDR1 and CDR2 are SEHNR and FQNEAQ (reference sequence). V was clipped by 6 bases and J by 4 bases, with 12 bases between them.

This chain uses TRBV7-3 with TRBJ1-1; the D gene is possibly TRBD1 (6 bases). The germline V gene has CDR1 SGHTA and CDR2 FQGTGA. With 1 base removed from V and 0 bases from J, the gap between germline ends came to 12 bases. CDR3 length: 16 residues. In DNA, the CDR3 is TGTGCCAGCAGCTTAAATTCAGGGGTCATGAACACTGAAGCTTTCTTT. Amino acid sequence: CASSLNSGVMNTEAFF.

The rearrangement links TRBV7-9 to TRBJ2-3; D possibly uses TRBD1 or TRBD2 (5 bases each). V gave up 2 bases and J gave up 6 bases, with 6 bases separating them. This CDR3 is 12 amino acids long. Per germline, CDR1 SEHNR and CDR2 FQNEAQ (reference sequence). CDR3 nucleotides: TGTGCCAGCAGCTTATGGGGGGATACGCAGTATTTT. It specifies CASSLWGDTQYF.

V usage is TRBV9 and J usage is TRBJ1-5, with a tentative D call TRBD1 (5 bases). The germline CDR1 and CDR2 sequences are SGDLS and YYNGEE. The CDR3 has 14 residues. V dropped 2 bases and J dropped 5 bases, with 11 bases sitting between them. This CDR3 reads CASSVRDSDQPQHF. The CDR3 DNA reads as TGTGCCAGCAGCGTTCGGGACTCAGATCAGCCCCAGCATTTT.

Here the CDR3 DNA reads TGCAGCGTTTTCAGGACCGACTTTGGGACTGAAGCTTTCTTT. This translates into CSVFRTDFGTEAFF. The V call is TRBV29-1, the J call TRBJ1-1; D call uncertain. This CDR3 has 14 amino acids. CDR1 and CDR2 (germline): SQVTM, ANQGSEA. The V end was cut by 5 bases, the J end by 5 bases, with 18 bases between.

This clone has only a few counts. This CDR3 is CASTPDQGWAFF. The DNA of the CDR3 is TGTGCCAGCACGCCAGATCAGGGGTGGGCTTTCTTT. The chain employs TRBV12-3 or TRBV12-4 and TRBJ1-1, with TRBD1 as a possible D gene (6 bases). Trimming stripped 7 bases from V and 11 bases from J, with 17 bases between. This CDR3 is 12 amino acids long.

V and J are TRBV27 and TRBJ2-7, with a possible D match to TRBD1 (6 bases). The germline V gene encodes CDR1 MNHEY and CDR2 SMNVEV (reference sequence). V gave up 6 bases and J gave up 3 bases, with 12 bases separating them. The CDR3 sequence is 13 residues long. The CDR3 DNA reads as TGTGCCAGCAGCCGGACAGCCAACTACGAGCAGTACTTC. Translated: CASSRTANYEQYF.

For this clone: The sample carries other DNA sequences with the same CDR3. The chain has TRBV30 and TRBJ1-5; D gene uncertain. The CDR3 contains 13 residues. The germline CDR1 and CDR2 sequences are GTSNPN and SVGIG (reference sequence). Trimming shortened V by 2 bases and J by 1 base, and 6 bases separated the two germline ends. This CDR3 reads CAWSRGSNQPQHF. The CDR3 DNA is TGTGCCTGGAGTCGTGGGAGCAATCAGCCCCAGCATTTT. The variable domain in full, completed from reference TRBV30 and TRBJ1-5, reads SQTIHQWPATLVQPVGSPLSLECTVEGTSNPNLYWYRQAAGRGLQLLFYSVGIGQISSEVPQNLSASRPQDRQFILSSKKLLLSDSGFYLCAWSRGSNQPQHFGDGTRLSIL.

This rearrangement joins TRBV30 to TRBJ1-3, with no clear D. V lost 2 bases to trimming and J lost 1 base, with 6 bases between them. The length of the CDR3 is 13 residues. Germline loops: CDR1 GTSNPN, CDR2 SVGIG (reference sequence). DNA for the CDR3: TGTGCCTGGAGTTCAAATTCTGGAAACACCATATATTTT. Protein product: CAWSSNSGNTIYF.

This chain joins TRBV6-1 and TRBJ2-5, with D possibly being TRBD2 (6 bases). CDR1 MNHNS and CDR2 SASEGT come from the germline V gene. V was cut by 3 bases and J by 5 bases, with 25 bases left in between. The CDR3 length is 18 residues. The CDR3 loop reads CASSEESMASDPRETQYF. For the CDR3, the DNA is TGTGCCAGCAGTGAGGAAAGCATGGCTAGCGACCCACGGGAGACCCAGTACTTC.

This chain joins TRBV4-3 and TRBJ2-3; 10 positions agree with TRBD2. The J segment lost 5 bases and the V segment lost 0 bases, leaving 5 bases of the junction unmatched. The germline CDR1 and CDR2 sequences are LGHNA and YSLEER. The CDR3 is 16 residues long. In DNA, the CDR3 is TGCGCCAGCAGCCAAGAAGCGGGAGGGCGTTTAGATACGCAGTATTTT. Amino acids: CASSQEAGGRLDTQYF.

V gene TRBV9 combines with J gene TRBJ2-1; either TRBD1 or TRBD2 may fit D (5 bases each). Between the trimmed V and J ends, which lost 3 bases and 10 bases, there was a span of 20 bases. Germline assignment: CDR1 SGDLS and CDR2 YYNGEE. The CDR3 contains 15 residues. The CDR3 reads CASSGGGSASIEQFF. CDR3 nucleotides: TGTGCCAGCAGCGGGGGCGGTAGCGCGTCCATCGAGCAGTTCTTC.

The chain links TRBV30 to TRBJ1-5; D is uncertain. The CDR3 totals 14 residues. V lost 3 bases and J lost 0, with 9 bases in between. Germline assignment: CDR1 GTSNPN and CDR2 SVGIG (reference sequence). CDR3 bases: TGTGCCTGGAGCCCTGACACTAGCAATCAGCCCCAGCATTTT. Protein sequence: CAWSPDTSNQPQHF. Combining the CDR3 with reference TRBV30 and TRBJ1-5 gives the whole variable domain SQTIHQWPATLVQPVGSPLSLECTVEGTSNPNLYWYRQAAGRGLQLLFYSVGIGQISSEVPQNLSASRPQDRQFILSSKKLLLSDSGFYLCAWSPDTSNQPQHFGDGTRLSIL.

The chain recombines TRBV7-9 with TRBJ2-7; 10 bases match TRBD2. The CDR3 has 14 amino acids. Per the germline V gene, CDR1 is SEHNR and CDR2 is FQNEAQ (reference sequence). With 4 bases clipped from V and 5 bases from J, the junction kept 5 bases outside the gene matches. The CDR3 reads CASSSASGSDEQYF. CDR3 nucleotides: TGTGCCAGCAGCTCCGCTAGCGGGAGTGACGAGCAGTACTTC.

The rearrangement links TRBV27 to TRBJ1-1; D is undetermined. The CDR3 runs to 13 residues. CDR1 and CDR2 (germline): MNHEY, SMNVEV (reference sequence). V was shortened by 5 bases and J by 1 base, with 8 bases between the two germline ends. CDR3 region: CASSLVENTEAFF. The CDR3 nucleotides are TGTGCCAGCAGTCTGGTTGAGAACACTGAAGCTTTCTTT.

This clone was seen a few times. The rearrangement links TRBV5-4 to TRBJ2-5; TRBD2 matches 9 bases. Looked up from germline, CDR1 is SGHNT and CDR2 is YYREEE (reference sequence). With V trimmed by 0 bases and J by 5 bases, 5 bases remained unmatched. CDR3 length: 15 residues. The CDR3 DNA follows: TGTGCCAGCAGCTTGGTTAGCGGGAGTGGGGAGACCCAGTACTTC. Its translation: CASSLVSGSGETQYF.

J is TRBJ2-3 and V is TRBV4-2, with D maybe TRBD2 (5 bases). The V end was cut by 3 bases, the J end by 0 bases, with 10 bases between. Germline V gene data show CDR1 as LGHNA and CDR2 as YNFKEQ. The CDR3 runs to 15 residues. CDR3 residues: CASSHERRSTDTQYF. CDR3 DNA sequence: TGTGCCAGCAGCCACGAGCGGAGGAGCACAGATACGCAGTATTTT.

The V gene is TRBV19, the J gene TRBJ2-7, with TRBD1 matching 10 bases. CDR3 length equals 16 residues. With 5 bases clipped from V and 0 bases from J, the junction kept 7 bases outside the gene matches. Germline V gene lookup returns CDR1 LNHDA and CDR2 SQIVND (reference sequence). The CDR3 loop is CASSPGQGGLSYEQYF. The CDR3 DNA sequence: TGTGCCAGTAGTCCCGGACAGGGGGGCCTCTCCTACGAGCAGTACTTC.